The T cell receptor beta chain described here comes from a study of shared clonotypes between healthy human individuals. Sequenced by immunoSEQ multiplex PCR; TCRdb stores in-frame clones only, minus some. The sample holds roughly 2,500,000 clones, 93% seen once. This clone came up once. Trimming took off 1 base at V and 4 bases at J, with 6 bases between the two ends. Germline V gene lookup returns CDR1 SGHTA and CDR2 FQGTGA. CDR3 length equals 13 residues. The chain links TRBV7-3 to TRBJ2-3; the D is unclear. This TCR was sampled from a man aged 18-30 years in good health. Some clones in this sample may be carry-over from other donors' samples. Sequenced: naive CD4+ T cells from PBMCs. Subset denoted: CD45RA+ positively selected. The CDR3 protein is CASSLKFADTQYF. CDR3 coding DNA: TGTGCCAGCAGCTTAAAGTTCGCAGATACGCAGTATTTT.